This T cell receptor beta chain was observed in a study of regulatory T cells in long-lasting Graves disease. Stated time point: persistent/refractory GD, antithyroid drugs over 5 years with positive TRAb. The TCR library used RNA extracted from PBMCs. CDR3 regions were amplified by Arm-PCR using iRepertoire HTBI primers to build TCR beta libraries. TCRdb fed the multiplex PCR reads into MiXCR, producing one record per CDR3 protein. Of about 300,000 distinct CDR3 sequences in the sample, more than 20% were seen once. This clonotype has a handful of counts. CDR3 length: 17 amino acids. Germline CDR1 MDHEN, CDR2 SYDVKM. V lost 6 bases to trimming and J lost 6 bases, with 24 bases between them.

The receptor's source is a female donor with Graves disease. This specimen was peripheral blood mononuclear cells (PBMCs), taken when the disease was refractory, from a patient treated with antithyroid drugs. The chain has TRBV28 and TRBJ2-1; either TRBD1 or TRBD2 may fit D (5 bases each). As DNA, the CDR3 is TGTGCCAGCAGATATTGGTTGAGGGACGCCAGCCGCAATGAGCAGTTCTTC. Translation gives CASRYWLRDASRNEQFF.